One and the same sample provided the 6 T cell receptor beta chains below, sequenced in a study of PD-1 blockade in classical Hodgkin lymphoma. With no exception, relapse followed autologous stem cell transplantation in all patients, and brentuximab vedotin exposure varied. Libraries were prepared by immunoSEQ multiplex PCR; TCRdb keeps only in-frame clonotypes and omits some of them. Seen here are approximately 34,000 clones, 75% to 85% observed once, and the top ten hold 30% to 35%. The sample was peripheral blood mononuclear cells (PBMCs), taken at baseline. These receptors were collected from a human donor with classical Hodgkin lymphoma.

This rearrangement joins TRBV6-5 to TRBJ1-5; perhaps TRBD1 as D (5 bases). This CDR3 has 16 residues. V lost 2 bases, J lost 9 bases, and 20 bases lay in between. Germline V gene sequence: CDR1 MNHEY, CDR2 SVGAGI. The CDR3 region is CASSYQLGTGDWPQHF. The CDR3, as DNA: TGTGCCAGCAGTTACCAGTTGGGGACGGGGGATTGGCCCCAGCATTTT.

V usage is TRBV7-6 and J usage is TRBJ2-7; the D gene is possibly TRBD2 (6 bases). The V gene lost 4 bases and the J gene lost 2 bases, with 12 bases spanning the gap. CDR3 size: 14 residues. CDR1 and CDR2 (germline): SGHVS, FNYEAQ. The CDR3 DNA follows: TGTGCCAGCAGCTCCACTCCGGGAGCCTACGAGCAGTACTTC. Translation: CASSSTPGAYEQYF.

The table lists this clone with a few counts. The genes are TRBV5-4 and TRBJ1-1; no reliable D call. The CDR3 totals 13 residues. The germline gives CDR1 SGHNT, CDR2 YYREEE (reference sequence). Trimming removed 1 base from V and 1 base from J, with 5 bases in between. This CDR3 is CASSLFANTEAFF. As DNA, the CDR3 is TGTGCCAGCAGCTTGTTTGCGAACACTGAAGCTTTCTTT. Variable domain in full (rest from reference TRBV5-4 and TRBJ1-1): ETGVTQSPTHLIKTRGQQVTLRCSSQSGHNTVSWYQQALGQGPQFIFQYYREEENGRGNFPPRFSGLQFPNYSSELNVNALELDDSALYLCASSLFANTEAFFGQGTRLTVV.

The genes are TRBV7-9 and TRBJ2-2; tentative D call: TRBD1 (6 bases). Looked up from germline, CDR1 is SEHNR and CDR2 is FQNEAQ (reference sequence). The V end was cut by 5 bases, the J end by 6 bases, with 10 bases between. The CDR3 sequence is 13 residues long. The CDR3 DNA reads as TGTGCCAGCAGCAGCACAGGGTCCGGGGAGCTGTTTTTT. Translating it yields CASSSTGSGELFF. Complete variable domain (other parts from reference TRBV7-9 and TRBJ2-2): DTGVSQNPRHKITKRGQNVTFRCDPISEHNRLYWYRQTLGQGPEFLTYFQNEAQLEKSRLLSDRFSAERPKGSFSTLEIQRTEQGDSAMYLCASSSTGSGELFFGEGSRLTVL.

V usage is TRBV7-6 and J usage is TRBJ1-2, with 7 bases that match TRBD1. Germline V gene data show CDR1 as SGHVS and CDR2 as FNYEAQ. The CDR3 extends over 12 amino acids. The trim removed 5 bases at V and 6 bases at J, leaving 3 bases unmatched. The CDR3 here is CASSHQGDGYTF. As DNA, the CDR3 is TGTGCCAGCAGCCACCAGGGGGATGGCTACACCTTC.

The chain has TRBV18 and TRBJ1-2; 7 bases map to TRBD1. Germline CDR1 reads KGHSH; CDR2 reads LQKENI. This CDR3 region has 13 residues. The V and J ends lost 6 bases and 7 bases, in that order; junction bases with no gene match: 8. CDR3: CASSLDRAGGYTF. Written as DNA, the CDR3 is TGTGCCAGCTCTCTCGACAGGGCCGGTGGCTACACCTTC.